This TCR beta chain was observed in a study of human T cells and chemical hapten exposure. The study's library attached unique molecular identifiers to single cDNA molecules. From the 5' RACE reads, TCRdb called clonotypes with MiXCR, one entry per CDR3 protein. The sample includes 110,000 or so distinct CDR3 sequences, approximately 20% of them seen just once. The authors extracted total RNA from unfractionated whole blood. V shed 3 bases and J 5 bases; nucleotides not matched to a gene: 1. Looked up from germline, CDR1 is KGHSH and CDR2 is LQKENI. CDR3 length equals 13 residues. The rearrangement uses TRBV18 and TRBJ1-5; 7 nucleotides align to TRBD1. The origin of this receptor is a human donor in good health. The CDR3, as DNA: TGTGCCAGCTCACCGACAGGGTATCAGCCCCAGCATTTT. As protein: CASSPTGYQPQHF.